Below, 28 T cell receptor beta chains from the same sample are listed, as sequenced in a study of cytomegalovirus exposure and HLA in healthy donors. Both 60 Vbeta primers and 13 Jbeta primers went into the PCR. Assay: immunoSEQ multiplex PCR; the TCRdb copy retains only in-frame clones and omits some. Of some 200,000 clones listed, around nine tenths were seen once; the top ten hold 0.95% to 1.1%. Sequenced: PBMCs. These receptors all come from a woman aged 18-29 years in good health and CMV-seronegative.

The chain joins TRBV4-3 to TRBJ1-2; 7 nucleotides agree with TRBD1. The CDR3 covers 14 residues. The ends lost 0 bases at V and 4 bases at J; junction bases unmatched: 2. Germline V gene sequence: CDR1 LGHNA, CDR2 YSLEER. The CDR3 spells CASSQDPGGYGYTF. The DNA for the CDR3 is TGCGCCAGCAGCCAAGACCCAGGGGGCTATGGCTACACCTTC.

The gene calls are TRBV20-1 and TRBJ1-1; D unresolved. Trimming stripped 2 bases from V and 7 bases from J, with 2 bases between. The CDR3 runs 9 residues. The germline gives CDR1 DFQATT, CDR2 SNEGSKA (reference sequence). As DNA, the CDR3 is TGCAGTGCTAGATATGAAGCTTTCTTT. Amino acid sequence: CSARYEAFF.

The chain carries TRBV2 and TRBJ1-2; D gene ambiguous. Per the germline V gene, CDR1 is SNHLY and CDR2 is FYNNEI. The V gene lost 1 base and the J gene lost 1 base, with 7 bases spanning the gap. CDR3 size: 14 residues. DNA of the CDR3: TGTGCCAGCAGTGAAGAACACCTTAACTATGGCTACACCTTC. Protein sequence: CASSEEHLNYGYTF.

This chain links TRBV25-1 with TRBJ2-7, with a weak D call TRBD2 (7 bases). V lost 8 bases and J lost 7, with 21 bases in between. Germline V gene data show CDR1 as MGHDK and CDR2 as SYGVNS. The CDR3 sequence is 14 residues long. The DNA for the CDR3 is TGTGCCAGCGGACCCGACGGGGGGCAGGGGGAGCAGTACTTC. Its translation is CASGPDGGQGEQYF.

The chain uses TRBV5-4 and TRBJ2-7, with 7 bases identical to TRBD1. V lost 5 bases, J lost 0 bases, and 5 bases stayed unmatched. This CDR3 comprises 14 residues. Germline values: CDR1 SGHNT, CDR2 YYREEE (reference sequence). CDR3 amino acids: CASSPTGSSYEQYF. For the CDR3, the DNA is TGTGCCAGCAGTCCGACAGGGAGCTCCTACGAGCAGTACTTC.

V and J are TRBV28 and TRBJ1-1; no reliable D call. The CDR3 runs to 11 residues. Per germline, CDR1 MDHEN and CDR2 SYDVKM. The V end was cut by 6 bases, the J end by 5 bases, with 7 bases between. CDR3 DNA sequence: TGTGCCAGCAGGTGGGCGACTGAAGCTTTCTTT. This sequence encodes CASRWATEAFF.

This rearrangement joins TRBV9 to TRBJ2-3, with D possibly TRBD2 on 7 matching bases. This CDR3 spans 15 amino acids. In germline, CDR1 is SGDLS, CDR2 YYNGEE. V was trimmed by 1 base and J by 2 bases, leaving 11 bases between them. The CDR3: CASSVTGGYTDTQYF. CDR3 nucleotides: TGTGCCAGCAGCGTAACGGGGGGCTACACAGATACGCAGTATTTT.

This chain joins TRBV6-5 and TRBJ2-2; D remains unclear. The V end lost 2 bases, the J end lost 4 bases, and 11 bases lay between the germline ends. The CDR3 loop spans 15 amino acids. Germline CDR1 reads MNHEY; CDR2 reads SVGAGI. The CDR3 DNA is TGTGCCAGCAGTTACGGCCAGTACCTCACCGGGGAGCTGTTTTTT. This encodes CASSYGQYLTGELFF.

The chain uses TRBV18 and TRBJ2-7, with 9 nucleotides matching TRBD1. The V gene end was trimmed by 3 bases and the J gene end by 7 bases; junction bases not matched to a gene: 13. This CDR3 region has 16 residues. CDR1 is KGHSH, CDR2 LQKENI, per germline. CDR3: CASSPIRTGETVEQYF. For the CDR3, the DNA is TGTGCCAGCTCACCTATTAGGACAGGGGAAACTGTTGAGCAGTACTTC.

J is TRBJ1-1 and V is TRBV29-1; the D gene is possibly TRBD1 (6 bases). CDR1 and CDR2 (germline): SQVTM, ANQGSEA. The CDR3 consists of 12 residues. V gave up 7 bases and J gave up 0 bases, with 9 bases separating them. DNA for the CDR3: TGCAGCGGTTACAGGGTGAACACTGAAGCTTTCTTT. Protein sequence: CSGYRVNTEAFF.

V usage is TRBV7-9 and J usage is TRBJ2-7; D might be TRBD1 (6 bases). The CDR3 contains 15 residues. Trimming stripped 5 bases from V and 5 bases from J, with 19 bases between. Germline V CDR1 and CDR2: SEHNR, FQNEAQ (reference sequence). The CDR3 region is CASSPDGKGVDEQYF. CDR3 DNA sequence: TGTGCCAGCAGCCCGGACGGCAAGGGGGTAGACGAGCAGTACTTC. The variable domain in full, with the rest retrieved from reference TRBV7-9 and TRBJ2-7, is DTGVSQNPRHKITKRGQNVTFRCDPISEHNRLYWYRQTLGQGPEFLTYFQNEAQLEKSRLLSDRFSAERPKGSFSTLEIQRTEQGDSAMYLCASSPDGKGVDEQYFGPGTRLTVT.

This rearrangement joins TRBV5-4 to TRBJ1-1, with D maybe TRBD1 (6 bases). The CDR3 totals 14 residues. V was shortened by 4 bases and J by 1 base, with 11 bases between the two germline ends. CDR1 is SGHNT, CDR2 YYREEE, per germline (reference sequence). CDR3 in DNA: TGTGCCAGCAGCCCCCAGGGGAAGAACACTGAAGCTTTCTTT. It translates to CASSPQGKNTEAFF.

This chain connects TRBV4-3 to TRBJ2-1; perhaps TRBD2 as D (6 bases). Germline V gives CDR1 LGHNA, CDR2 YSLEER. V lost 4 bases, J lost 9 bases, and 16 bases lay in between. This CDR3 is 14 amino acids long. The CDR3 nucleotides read TGCGCCAGCAGCCTCTGGCGGGACTCGACTGAGCAGTTCTTC. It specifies CASSLWRDSTEQFF.

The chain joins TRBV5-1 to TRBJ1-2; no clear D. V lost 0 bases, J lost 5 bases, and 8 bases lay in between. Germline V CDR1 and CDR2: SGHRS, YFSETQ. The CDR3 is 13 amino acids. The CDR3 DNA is TGCGCCAGCAGCTTGGAGTCAGGATATGGCTACACCTTC. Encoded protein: CASSLESGYGYTF.

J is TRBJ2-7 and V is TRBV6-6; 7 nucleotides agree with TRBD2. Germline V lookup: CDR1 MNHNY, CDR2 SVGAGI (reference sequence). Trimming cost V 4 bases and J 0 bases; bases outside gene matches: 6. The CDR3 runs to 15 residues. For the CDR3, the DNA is TGTGCCAGCAGTTTCCCAGCGGGGACCTCCTACGAGCAGTACTTC. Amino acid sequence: CASSFPAGTSYEQYF.

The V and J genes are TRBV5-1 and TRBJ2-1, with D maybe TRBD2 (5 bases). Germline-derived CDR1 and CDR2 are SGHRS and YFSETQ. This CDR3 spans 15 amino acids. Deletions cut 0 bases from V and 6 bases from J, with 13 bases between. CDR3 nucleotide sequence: TGCGCCAGCAGCTTGGAACTAGTGGGGTTCAATGAGCAGTTCTTC. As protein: CASSLELVGFNEQFF.

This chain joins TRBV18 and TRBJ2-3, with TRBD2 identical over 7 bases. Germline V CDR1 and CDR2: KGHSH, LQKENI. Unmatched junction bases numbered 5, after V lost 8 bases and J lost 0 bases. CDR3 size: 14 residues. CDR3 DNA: TGTGCCAGCAGGCCGGGGGGAAGCACAGATACGCAGTATTTT. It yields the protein CASRPGGSTDTQYF.

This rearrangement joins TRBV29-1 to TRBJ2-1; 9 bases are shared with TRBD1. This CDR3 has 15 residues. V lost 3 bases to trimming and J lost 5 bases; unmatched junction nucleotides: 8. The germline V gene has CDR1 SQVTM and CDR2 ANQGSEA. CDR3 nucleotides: TGCAGCGTTGAGCTGGGACAGGGTCTTGACAATGAGCAGTTCTTC. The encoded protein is CSVELGQGLDNEQFF.

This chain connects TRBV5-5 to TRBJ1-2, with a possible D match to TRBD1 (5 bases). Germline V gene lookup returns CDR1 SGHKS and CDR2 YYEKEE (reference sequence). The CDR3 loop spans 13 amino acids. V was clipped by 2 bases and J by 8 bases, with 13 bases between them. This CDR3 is CASSFYKGSGYTF. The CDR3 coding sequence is TGTGCCAGCAGCTTTTATAAGGGGTCCGGCTACACCTTC.

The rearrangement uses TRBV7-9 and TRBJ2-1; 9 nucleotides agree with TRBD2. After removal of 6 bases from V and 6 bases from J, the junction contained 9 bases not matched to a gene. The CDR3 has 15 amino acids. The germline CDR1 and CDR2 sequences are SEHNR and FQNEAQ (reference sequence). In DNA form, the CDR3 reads TGTGCCAGCAGTTTAATAGCGGGGGAGTTCAATGAGCAGTTCTTC. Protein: CASSLIAGEFNEQFF.

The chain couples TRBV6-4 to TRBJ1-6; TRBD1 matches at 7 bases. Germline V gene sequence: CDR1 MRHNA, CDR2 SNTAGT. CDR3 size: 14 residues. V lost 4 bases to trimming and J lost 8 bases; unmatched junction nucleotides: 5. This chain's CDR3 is CASSVQGGDSPLHF. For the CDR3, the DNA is TGTGCCAGCAGTGTGCAGGGGGGAGATTCACCCCTCCACTTT.

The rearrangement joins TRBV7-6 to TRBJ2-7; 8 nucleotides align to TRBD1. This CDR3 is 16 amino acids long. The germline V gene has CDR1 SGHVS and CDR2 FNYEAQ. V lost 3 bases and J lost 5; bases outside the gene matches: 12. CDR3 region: CASSLIAGQGLNEQYF. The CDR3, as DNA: TGTGCCAGCAGCTTGATAGCCGGACAGGGCCTGAACGAGCAGTACTTC.

CDR3 region: CASRTLAGSYNEQFF. The CDR3 DNA is TGTGCCAGCAGGACCTTAGCGGGATCCTACAATGAGCAGTTCTTC. The J gene is TRBJ2-1, the V gene TRBV27; 8 bases match TRBD2. The junction had 5 bases not matched to a gene; V was cut back by 6 bases and J by 1 base. The CDR3 is 15 residues long. In germline, CDR1 is MNHEY, CDR2 SMNVEV (reference sequence).

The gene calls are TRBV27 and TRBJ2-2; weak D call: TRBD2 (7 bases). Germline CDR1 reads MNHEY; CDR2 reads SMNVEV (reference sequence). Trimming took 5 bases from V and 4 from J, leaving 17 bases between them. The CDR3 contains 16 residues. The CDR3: CASSPWGGAGTGELFF. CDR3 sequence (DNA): TGTGCCAGCAGTCCCTGGGGGGGGGCGGGCACCGGGGAGCTGTTTTTT.

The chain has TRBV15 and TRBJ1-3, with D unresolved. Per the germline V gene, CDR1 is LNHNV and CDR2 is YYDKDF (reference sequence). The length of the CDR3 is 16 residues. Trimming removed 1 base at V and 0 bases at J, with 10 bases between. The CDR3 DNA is TGTGCCACCAGCAGAGCGCGGGTCTCCTCTGGAAACACCATATATTTT. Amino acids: CATSRARVSSGNTIYF.

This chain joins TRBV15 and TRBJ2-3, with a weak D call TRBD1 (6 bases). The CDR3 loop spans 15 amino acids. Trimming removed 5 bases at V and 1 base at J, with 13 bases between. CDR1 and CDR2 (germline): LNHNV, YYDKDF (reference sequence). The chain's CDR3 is CATSLRDIRTDTQYF. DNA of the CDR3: TGTGCCACCAGCCTCCGGGACATCCGCACAGATACGCAGTATTTT.

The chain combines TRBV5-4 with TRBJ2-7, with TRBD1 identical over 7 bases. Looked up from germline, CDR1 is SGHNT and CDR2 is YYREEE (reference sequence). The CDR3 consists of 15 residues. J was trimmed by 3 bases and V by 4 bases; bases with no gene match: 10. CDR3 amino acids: CASSQGTAMIYEQYF. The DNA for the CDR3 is TGTGCCAGCAGCCAGGGGACAGCCATGATCTACGAGCAGTACTTC.

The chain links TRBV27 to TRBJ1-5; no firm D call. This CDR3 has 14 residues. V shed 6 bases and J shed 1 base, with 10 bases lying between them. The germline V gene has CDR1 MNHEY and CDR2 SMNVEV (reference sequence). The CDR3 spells CASSPTGSNQPQHF. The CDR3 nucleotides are TGTGCCAGCAGCCCTACGGGGAGCAATCAGCCCCAGCATTTT.